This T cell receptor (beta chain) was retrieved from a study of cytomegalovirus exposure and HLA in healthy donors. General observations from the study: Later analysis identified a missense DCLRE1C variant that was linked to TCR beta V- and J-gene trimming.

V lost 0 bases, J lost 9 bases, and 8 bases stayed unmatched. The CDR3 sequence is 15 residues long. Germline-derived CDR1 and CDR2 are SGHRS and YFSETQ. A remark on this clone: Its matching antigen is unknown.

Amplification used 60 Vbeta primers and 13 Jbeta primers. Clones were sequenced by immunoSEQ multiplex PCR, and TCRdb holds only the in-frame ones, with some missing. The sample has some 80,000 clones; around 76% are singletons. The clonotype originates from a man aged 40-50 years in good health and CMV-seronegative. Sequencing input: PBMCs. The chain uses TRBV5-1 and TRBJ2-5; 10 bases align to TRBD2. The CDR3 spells CASSLAQREGGAQYF. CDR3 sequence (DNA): TGCGCCAGCAGCTTGGCCCAGCGGGAGGGCGGGGCCCAGTACTTC. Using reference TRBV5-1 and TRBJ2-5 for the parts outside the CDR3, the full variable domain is KAGVTQTPRYLIKTRGQQVTLSCSPISGHRSVSWYQQTPGQGLQFLFEYFSETQRNKGNFPGRFSGRQFSNSRSEMNVSTLELGDSALYLCASSLAQREGGAQYFGPGTRLLVL.